Each of the 24 T cell receptor beta chains below was sequenced from the same sample in a study of T-cell reconstitution after alpha-beta-depleted transplantation in children. Unique molecular identifiers were used in preparing the TCRbeta library. MiXCR was run by TCRdb on the PCR reads, yielding one entry per CDR3 protein. The sample includes fewer than 150,000 distinct CDR3 sequences, about 9.6% of them seen just once. The specimen comprised PBMCs, mostly from graft donor cells, sampled 180 days after TCRalphabeta/CD19-depleted stem cell transplant. The receptors here all came from a girl in the first two years of life who had a stem cell transplant for combined immunodeficiency, so the T cells may come from the graft donor.

The chain employs TRBV12-3 or TRBV12-4 and TRBJ1-1; 8 bases match TRBD1. The CDR3 consists of 14 residues. The ends lost 3 bases at V and 1 base at J; junction bases unmatched: 1. The CDR3 reads CASSFGQGNTEAFF. CDR3 bases: TGTGCCAGCAGTTTTGGACAGGGGAACACTGAAGCTTTCTTT.

The chain recombines TRBV27 with TRBJ2-2; TRBD2 might be the D (5 bases). V gave up 10 bases and J gave up 2 bases, with 23 bases separating them. Germline V gives CDR1 MNHEY, CDR2 SMNVEV (reference sequence). The CDR3 consists of 17 residues. CDR3 bases: TGTGCCACCCACCAATTTAGACCGCGGGCCAACACCGGGGAGCTGTTTTTT. It specifies CATHQFRPRANTGELFF.

This clonotype was counted at least ten times. This chain connects TRBV5-1 to TRBJ1-4; D is unclear. Germline V gene lookup returns CDR1 SGHRS and CDR2 YFSETQ. Trimming took 1 base from V and 3 from J, leaving 10 bases between them. The CDR3 has 15 residues. The CDR3 reads CASSLSGRSNEKLFF. CDR3 DNA: TGCGCCAGCAGCTTGTCCGGCAGATCTAATGAAAAACTGTTTTTT.

This clonotype was found a few times. This rearrangement joins TRBV5-1 to TRBJ1-1; the D gene is possibly TRBD1 (5 bases). Per germline, CDR1 SGHRS and CDR2 YFSETQ. The CDR3 has 14 residues. V was cut by 4 bases and J by 4 bases, with 14 bases left in between. CDR3 sequence reads: CASSVDGAGTEAFF. The DNA for the CDR3 is TGCGCCAGCAGCGTGGACGGGGCTGGCACTGAAGCTTTCTTT.

There are a few counts of this clonotype. The chain combines TRBV9 with TRBJ2-1; 11 nucleotides agree with TRBD2. The trim removed 2 bases at V and 6 bases at J, leaving 7 bases unmatched. Germline CDR1 and CDR2: SGDLS and YYNGEE. The CDR3 contains 16 residues. CDR3 in amino acids: CASSVLPGTSGNEQFF. CDR3 DNA sequence: TGTGCCAGCAGCGTTCTCCCCGGGACTAGCGGCAATGAGCAGTTCTTC.

V gene TRBV5-1 combines with J gene TRBJ2-2, with TRBD2 as a possible D gene (6 bases). The ends were cut back, 7 bases at V and 1 base at J, with 14 bases in the middle. Germline CDR1 is SGHRS and CDR2 is YFSETQ. The CDR3 loop spans 15 amino acids. CDR3 amino acids: CASGSRGKNTGELFF. In DNA form, the CDR3 reads TGCGCCAGCGGTTCTCGCGGGAAGAACACCGGGGAGCTGTTTTTT.

This clonotype came up many times. The rearrangement links TRBV3-1 to TRBJ2-7; either TRBD1 or TRBD2 may fit D (5 bases each). V shed 2 bases and J shed 3 bases, with 11 bases lying between them. The V gene's germline CDR1 is LGHDT and CDR2 YNNKEL (reference sequence). CDR3 size: 14 residues. The CDR3 region is CASSQRLRGYEQYF. The DNA for the CDR3 is TGTGCCAGCAGCCAAAGACTGAGGGGCTACGAGCAGTACTTC.

This clonotype was found a few times. V and J are TRBV7-2 and TRBJ2-5; D is unresolved. The CDR3 runs 12 residues. Germline assignment: CDR1 SGHTA and CDR2 FQGNSA. Between the trimmed V and J ends, which lost 5 bases and 4 bases, there was a span of 8 bases. CDR3 loop: CASSMSGETQYF. The CDR3 DNA sequence: TGTGCCAGCAGCATGTCCGGAGAGACCCAGTACTTC.

In its sample, this clonotype was seen a few times. This rearrangement joins TRBV20-1 to TRBJ1-6; possibly TRBD1 for D (5 bases). Trimming cost V 3 bases and J 14 bases, with 14 bases left between them. Germline CDR1 DFQATT, CDR2 SNEGSKA (reference sequence). The CDR3 length is 12 residues. The CDR3 protein is CSASQPGGALHF. The CDR3 DNA is TGCAGTGCTAGCCAACCCGGAGGGGCCCTCCACTTT.

In this sample, this clonotype turned up a few times. The J gene is TRBJ2-5, the V gene TRBV29-1; possibly TRBD2 for D (6 bases). Trimming shortened V by 6 bases and J by 2 bases, and 16 bases separated the two germline ends. The CDR3 extends over 14 amino acids. Germline CDR1 is SQVTM and CDR2 is ANQGSEA. The DNA of the CDR3 is TGCAGCGTCCTTAGGGGACTCAATCAAGAGACCCAGTACTTC. Protein sequence: CSVLRGLNQETQYF.

In DNA, the CDR3 is TGTGCCAGCAGCGTCCCCGGGACAGATTATGGCTACACCTTC. This translates into CASSVPGTDYGYTF. The gene calls are TRBV7-8 and TRBJ1-2; TRBD1 matches at 7 bases. V dropped 5 bases and J dropped 5; count of bases not matched to a gene: 8. The CDR3 is made up of 14 amino acids. Germline CDR1 reads SGHVS; CDR2 reads FQNEAQ.

The chain uses TRBV6-2 or TRBV6-3 and TRBJ2-4; D is possibly TRBD1 (5 bases). This CDR3 contains 15 residues. Germline lookup yields CDR1 MNHEY and CDR2 SVGEGT. Deletions cut 3 bases from V and 2 bases from J, with 11 bases between. The CDR3 DNA is TGTGCCAGCAGTTATAGTAAGGGGACCAAAAACATTCAGTACTTC. Translated, it gives CASSYSKGTKNIQYF.

This clonotype was seen more than once but under ten times. J is TRBJ2-3 and V is TRBV5-1; D is possibly TRBD1 (6 bases). Looked up from germline, CDR1 is SGHRS and CDR2 is YFSETQ. This CDR3 is 16 amino acids long. Trimming pared 2 bases from V and 3 bases from J, leaving 16 bases between. The CDR3 loop reads CASSFHQGKGTDTQYF. The CDR3 DNA sequence: TGCGCCAGCAGCTTCCACCAGGGGAAAGGAACAGATACGCAGTATTTT.

This clonotype was seen only a few times. This sequence joins TRBV29-1 and TRBJ2-7, with 7 nucleotides matching TRBD1. Germline V lookup: CDR1 SQVTM, CDR2 ANQGSEA. The CDR3 runs to 12 residues. Trimming took 4 bases from V and 4 from J; bases not matched to a gene: 4. The CDR3 spells CSVGDRAYEQYF. The DNA of the CDR3 is TGCAGCGTTGGTGACAGGGCTTACGAGCAGTACTTC.

This chain links TRBV10-3 with TRBJ1-5; D is possibly TRBD1 (5 bases). Germline V gene lookup returns CDR1 ENHRY and CDR2 SYGVKD. The CDR3 is 14 amino acids. V was trimmed by 10 bases and J by 7 bases, leaving 20 bases between them. In DNA, the CDR3 is TGTGCCACTGCCCCGGGACCCCGAGGCCAGCCCCAGCATTTT. Translation gives CATAPGPRGQPQHF.

This clonotype came up many times. The chain joins TRBV7-9 to TRBJ2-2; D ambiguous. V was shortened by 0 bases and J by 3 bases, with 14 bases between the two germline ends. CDR1 is SEHNR and CDR2 is FQNEAQ in the germline V gene (reference sequence). CDR3 length: 17 residues. This CDR3 is CASSLAVWVSHTGELFF. CDR3 DNA: TGTGCCAGCAGCTTAGCGGTTTGGGTCTCGCACACCGGGGAGCTGTTTTTT.

This clonotype was seen a single time. V is TRBV12-3 or TRBV12-4 and J is TRBJ2-1; D is possibly TRBD1 (5 bases). The length of the CDR3 is 15 residues. Between the trimmed V and J ends, which lost 2 bases and 2 bases, there was a span of 10 bases. DNA of the CDR3: TGTGCCAGCAGTTTATTTGCAGGGCCCTACAATGAGCAGTTCTTC. Protein sequence: CASSLFAGPYNEQFF.

This clonotype was detected a few times. The rearrangement uses TRBV2 and TRBJ2-7; TRBD2 matches 7 bases. Looked up from germline, CDR1 is SNHLY and CDR2 is FYNNEI. This CDR3 region has 15 residues. With V trimmed by 6 bases and J by 2 bases, 10 bases remained unmatched. Here the CDR3 reads CASSPTASGTYEQYF. Written as DNA, the CDR3 is TGTGCCAGCAGCCCCACAGCTAGCGGTACCTACGAGCAGTACTTC.

This clonotype was counted many times. This chain links TRBV5-1 with TRBJ2-7; 10 bases are shared with TRBD1. In germline, CDR1 is SGHRS, CDR2 YFSETQ. V lost 2 bases and J lost 2; bases outside the gene matches: 7. The CDR3 is 16 amino acids. The CDR3 here is CASSFEWGQGTYEQYF. The CDR3 bases are TGCGCCAGCAGCTTCGAATGGGGACAGGGGACCTACGAGCAGTACTTC.

The rearrangement joins TRBV20-1 to TRBJ2-2; D not certain. This CDR3 contains 13 residues. The germline CDR1 and CDR2 sequences are DFQATT and SNEGSKA (reference sequence). V gave up 5 bases and J gave up 4 bases, with 11 bases separating them. CDR3: CSAPGPSTGELFF. In nucleotides, the CDR3 is TGCAGTGCTCCCGGGCCATCCACCGGGGAGCTGTTTTTT.

This clonotype has more than one count but fewer than ten. V gene TRBV5-4 combines with J gene TRBJ1-1, with D possibly TRBD1 on 6 matching bases. The CDR3 consists of 15 residues. Per germline, CDR1 SGHNT and CDR2 YYREEE (reference sequence). V lost 3 bases to trimming and J lost 0 bases, with 12 bases between them. The CDR3 coding sequence is TGTGCCAGCAGCTCCTCAGGGGTCATGAACACTGAAGCTTTCTTT. Residues: CASSSSGVMNTEAFF. Filled out from reference TRBV5-4 and TRBJ1-1, the complete variable domain reads ETGVTQSPTHLIKTRGQQVTLRCSSQSGHNTVSWYQQALGQGPQFIFQYYREEENGRGNFPPRFSGLQFPNYSSELNVNALELDDSALYLCASSSSGVMNTEAFFGQGTRLTVV.

Details on this clonotype: Its ends do not fully match the called genes, so a read error is possible. This rearrangement joins TRBV20-1 to TRBJ2-1; the match to TRBD2 covers 14 bases. The CDR3 is 14 amino acids. From germline, CDR1 is DFQATT and CDR2 SNEGSKA (reference sequence). The CDR3 loop is CSAMTSGGANQQFF. Here the CDR3 DNA reads TGCAGTGCAATGACTAGCGGGGGGGCCAATCAGCAGTTCTTC.

CDR3 coding DNA: TGTGCCAGCAGCTTAGGACTAGCGGGGCCTTCCTACGAGCAGTACTTC. Translated: CASSLGLAGPSYEQYF. The rearrangement uses TRBV7-6 and TRBJ2-7; 11 bases are shared with TRBD2. Germline assignment: CDR1 SGHVS and CDR2 FNYEAQ. The CDR3 consists of 16 residues. Trimming at V came to 1 base and at J to 1 base, leaving 3 bases not matched to a gene.

In nucleotides, the CDR3 is TGCAGCGTCGTACTAGCGGGAAGGCCCTACGAGCAGTACTTC. Translation gives CSVVLAGRPYEQYF. The V gene is TRBV29-1, the J gene TRBJ2-7; 10 nucleotides agree with TRBD2. CDR1 and CDR2 from the germline V gene are SQVTM and ANQGSEA. Losses at the gene ends were 6 bases for V and 2 bases for J; bases not matched to a gene: 7. The CDR3 length is 14 residues.